This entry lists 14 T cell receptor beta chains sequenced from one sample in a study of monozygotic twins with cystic fibrosis listed by TCRdb under 2021. The library was made by the immunoSEQ multiplex PCR assay. This is the immuneACCESS table as TCRdb keeps it, with only in-frame sequences that have V and J called. A part of the clones is gone; compared with another copy, unresolved V genes explain less than half, and the rest is unexplained. Within this sample are around 35,000 clones, with about 80% of them counted one time only. Roughly 1.7% of the sample is taken by the ten largest. The specimen sequenced was blood. These TCRs come from a girl aged 2 to 10 with cystic fibrosis.

The chain carries TRBV4-2 and TRBJ1-6; 7 bases line up with TRBD1. Germline trimming cut 0 bases from V and 11 bases from J; bases unmatched to any gene: 19. The CDR3 is made up of 19 amino acids. The germline gives CDR1 LGHNA, CDR2 YNFKEQ. Written as DNA, the CDR3 is TGTGCCAGCAGCCAAGAAGGTCAGAGGACAGGTTGGATTCTAGCACCCCTCCACTTT. Protein: CASSQEGQRTGWILAPLHF.

The gene calls are TRBV2 and TRBJ1-2; unclear D gene. This CDR3 is 16 amino acids long. V was pared by 6 bases and J by 0 bases, with 17 bases between. Germline V gives CDR1 SNHLY, CDR2 FYNNEI. The CDR3 region is CASSSGRNRPNYGYTF. The CDR3 bases are TGTGCCAGCAGCTCCGGACGGAACCGACCTAACTATGGCTACACCTTC. Drawing the rest from reference TRBV2 and TRBJ1-2, the complete variable domain is EPEVTQTPSHQVTQMGQEVILRCVPISNHLYFYWYRQILGQKVEFLVSFYNNEISEKSEIFDDQFSVERPDGSNFTLKIRSTKLEDSAMYFCASSSGRNRPNYGYTFGSGTRLTVV.

This clone was counted between two and nine times. The chain has TRBV11-2 and TRBJ2-7; 10 bases are shared with TRBD1. V shed 5 bases, J shed 5 bases, and the junction held 9 bases outside the gene matches. Germline CDR1 and CDR2: SGHAT and FQNNGV. This CDR3 is 15 amino acids long. The DNA of the CDR3 is TGTGCCAGCAGCACCCGGACAGGGGGGAAGGACGAGCAGTACTTC. Amino acid sequence: CASSTRTGGKDEQYF.

The chain carries TRBV2 and TRBJ1-2, with D possibly being TRBD1 (6 bases). The CDR3 sequence is 13 residues long. Trimming cost V 5 bases and J 4 bases, with 11 bases left between them. Looked up from germline, CDR1 is SNHLY and CDR2 is FYNNEI. CDR3 protein: CASSQTGRYGYTF. DNA of the CDR3: TGTGCCAGCAGTCAGACAGGTCGCTATGGCTACACCTTC.

The J gene is TRBJ1-4, the V gene TRBV6-5; D may be TRBD1 (6 bases). The CDR3 is 13 amino acids. CDR1 and CDR2 (germline): MNHEY, SVGAGI. V shed 6 bases and J shed 8 bases, with 13 bases lying between them. CDR3: CASRRQESEKLFF. The CDR3 DNA follows: TGTGCCAGCAGACGACAGGAAAGCGAAAAACTGTTTTTT.

This clone showed up just a few times. This chain connects TRBV5-1 to TRBJ2-7; D unresolved. V lost 1 base, J lost 5 bases, and 7 bases lay in between. Germline V gene sequence: CDR1 SGHRS, CDR2 YFSETQ. The CDR3 has 12 amino acids. CDR3 sequence: CASSLLGNEQYF. In DNA, the CDR3 is TGCGCCAGCAGCTTGCTAGGGAACGAGCAGTACTTC.

The chain couples TRBV2 to TRBJ2-5; D tentatively reads TRBD1 or TRBD2 (5 bases each). Germline-derived CDR1 and CDR2 are SNHLY and FYNNEI. The CDR3 covers 13 residues. V lost 4 bases and J lost 2, with 8 bases in between. In DNA form, the CDR3 reads TGTGCCAGCAGTGGGGACGGACAAGAGACCCAGTACTTC. It encodes CASSGDGQETQYF.

The rearrangement links TRBV6-1 to TRBJ1-2; D unclear. In germline, CDR1 is MNHNS, CDR2 SASEGT. V was trimmed by 4 bases and J by 4 bases, leaving 13 bases between them. This CDR3 spans 14 amino acids. CDR3 in amino acids: CASSAGRFGYGYTF. Written as DNA, the CDR3 is TGTGCCAGCAGTGCCGGGCGATTTGGCTATGGCTACACCTTC.

This clone was recorded a few times. The gene calls are TRBV2 and TRBJ1-1; 9 bases line up with TRBD1. CDR1 SNHLY and CDR2 FYNNEI come from the germline V gene. With 7 bases clipped from V and 10 bases from J, the junction kept 7 bases outside the gene matches. The CDR3 spans 12 residues. Here the CDR3 DNA reads TGTGCCAGCAAATGGGACAGGGACATAGCTTTCTTT. It yields the protein CASKWDRDIAFF.

This chain joins TRBV18 and TRBJ2-7; D gene unclear. CDR3 length: 14 residues. V was clipped by 4 bases and J by 5 bases, with 15 bases between them. CDR1 is KGHSH, CDR2 LQKENI, per germline. This CDR3 reads CASSLEPVFDEQYF. Written as DNA, the CDR3 is TGTGCCAGCTCACTAGAGCCCGTGTTCGACGAGCAGTACTTC. Full variable domain (missing parts from reference TRBV18 and TRBJ2-7): NAGVMQNPRHLVRRRGQEARLRCSPMKGHSHVYWYRQLPEEGLKFMVYLQKENIIDESGMPKERFSAEFPKEGPSILRIQQVVRGDSAAYFCASSLEPVFDEQYFGPGTRLTVT.

The V and J genes are TRBV15 and TRBJ2-5, with a possible D match to TRBD2 (6 bases). Germline CDR1 LNHNV, CDR2 YYDKDF (reference sequence). V lost 3 bases, J lost 5 bases, and 13 bases lay in between. The CDR3 is 14 amino acids. The CDR3 DNA reads as TGTGCCACCAGCAGGGGGGGACCGAAGGAGACCCAGTACTTC. This translates into CATSRGGPKETQYF.

The chain has TRBV7-6 and TRBJ1-1; D gene uncertain. The CDR3 has 15 amino acids. Between the trimmed V and J ends, which lost 1 base and 1 base, there was a span of 10 bases. The germline V gene encodes CDR1 SGHVS and CDR2 FNYEAQ. In nucleotides, the CDR3 is TGTGCCAGCAGCTTAGGAACTGCAAGGAACACTGAAGCTTTCTTT. It codes for CASSLGTARNTEAFF.

This chain connects TRBV4-3 to TRBJ2-7; the match to TRBD1 covers 8 bases. V trimming: 0 bases; J trimming: 2 bases; junction bases outside the gene matches: 9. This CDR3 is 17 amino acids long. CDR1 is LGHNA, CDR2 YSLEER, per germline. The CDR3 spells CASSQDGLGTGPYEQYF. The CDR3 bases are TGCGCCAGCAGCCAAGATGGGCTGGGGACAGGCCCCTACGAGCAGTACTTC.

The chain links TRBV10-3 to TRBJ1-2; 9 positions agree with TRBD1. J gave up 3 bases and V 6 bases, and 5 bases lay outside the gene matches. CDR3 length: 14 amino acids. Germline loops: CDR1 ENHRY, CDR2 SYGVKD. The CDR3 region has the DNA TGTGCCATCAGACCGGGACAGGGACACTATGGCTACACCTTC. Protein sequence: CAIRPGQGHYGYTF.